This TCR beta chain was retrieved from a study of spatial heterogeneity in lung cancer (dated by TCRdb to between 2018 and 2021). With regard to the full study: Beta-chain transcripts were consistently detected in greater numbers than alpha-chain transcripts, which likely reflects a higher abundance of beta-chain transcripts. In the raw uncorrected reads, each unique combination of TCR and UMI appeared more than ten times on average. The study linked features of the TCR repertoire to counts of nonsynonymous mutations, which were determined by whole-exome sequencing of tumor tissue. In non-small cell lung cancer, the study made a quantitative comparison of TCR alpha and beta repertoires among multiple tumor regions, matched nontumor lung and blood. At surgery, both alpha and beta chains were TCR-sequenced in 200 to 250 tumor regions, approximately 64 matched nontumor lung samples and a few dozen PBMC samples. Findings and caveats that apply to the study as a whole: Additional single-cell paired TCR alpha and beta sequencing was considered necessary to confirm, at a functional level, the hypothesis that regional TCRs recognize regional mutations. Ubiquitous expanded tumor TCRs were found in blood more often at tumor resection than at routine follow-up.

Library construction relied on 5' RACE. The instrument was a NextSeq 500. To allow correction of PCR and sequencing errors, the TCR library protocol tagged every TCR cDNA molecule with a unique molecular identifier. Turning to the authors' computational methods: TCR identification, UMI-based error correction and CDR3 extraction were performed with Decombinator tools. Expanded TCRs were defined as those above a frequency of 2 per 1,000, corresponding to the top 1% of the tumor frequency distribution. Renyi diversity was calculated using the R vegan package after each repertoire was subsampled 100 times to 5,000 TCRs. CDR3 similarity networks were constructed using string-kernel similarity of amino acid triplets, with links drawn between CDR3s whose pairwise similarity was above 0.82. The raw public data were reprocessed by TCRdb itself: fastp quality trimming at Q25, MiXCR clonotype calling, in-frame beta chains only. CDR3 protein duplicates are merged, each entry listing the most common genes and DNA. The V and J calls were determined by TCRdb, not by the authors. The sample table lists some 87,000 distinct CDR3 sequences, around 8.6% of them with a count of one. Of the sample, 6.9% is held by the ten largest clones.

To note about this clonotype: Its specific antigen is unknown. Qualities for individual bases were not recorded, and no much larger clone is one base off.

In light of the paper, this sample's time point label describes: sample taken at primary tumor resection. Whole RNA extracted from tumor and nontumor lung tissue, or from cryopreserved PBMC samples, was used for TCR sequencing without cell sorting. The donors were 70 or so patients from the lung TRACERx cohort who had early-stage, untreated non-small cell lung cancer. Only patients for whom sufficient RNA was available from at least two tumor regions were selected for TCR sequencing. The CDR3, cysteine through phenylalanine, is 13 amino acids long. Left in the record is the CDR3 DNA by itself, 39 bases read in frame from the first base. Trimming takes 8 bases from V and 0 bases from J, and the germline ends sit 9 bases apart.

The sequence came from a male donor with early-stage non-small cell lung cancer. The sequencing here drew on PBMCs, taken at surgery. This chain joins TRBV12-3 or TRBV12-4 to TRBJ2-3; the D gene remains uncertain. The CDR3 amino acid sequence is: CASVGSSTDTQYF. The DNA sequence is as follows: TGTGCCAGCGTGGGGTCTAGCACAGATACGCAGTATTTT.